The 27 T cell receptor beta chains listed next were all sequenced from one sample in a study of T cell repertoires in cytomegalovirus infection. TCRdb processed the reads anew with MiXCR; each CDR3 protein has one entry. The sample includes approximately 150,000 distinct CDR3 sequences, under 20% seen only once; the top ten take 18%. The material sequenced was CD8+ T cells from PBMCs. These receptors all stem from a human donor in good health (CMV status not recorded). Some clones in this sample may be carry-over from other donors' samples.

The gene calls are TRBV20-1 and TRBJ2-7, with a tentative D call TRBD1 (5 bases). CDR3 length equals 14 residues. Trimming took off 6 bases at V and 0 bases at J, with 15 bases between the two ends. Germline-derived CDR1 and CDR2 are DFQATT and SNEGSKA (reference sequence). CDR3 residues: CSARPTVSSYEQYF. CDR3 nucleotide sequence: TGCAGTGCCCGACCGACAGTTAGCTCCTACGAGCAGTACTTC.

This clonotype came up a few times. The V gene is TRBV7-2, the J gene TRBJ1-4; 8 nucleotides agree with TRBD1. Germline V CDR1 and CDR2: SGHTA, FQGNSA. Losses at the gene ends were 5 bases for V and 5 bases for J; bases not matched to a gene: 4. This CDR3 contains 14 residues. The CDR3 DNA sequence: TGTGCCAGCAGCCAGGACAGGGCCAATGAAAAACTGTTTTTT. It is translated as CASSQDRANEKLFF.

This chain uses TRBV28 with TRBJ2-3; 7 bases are a match to TRBD2. The CDR3 length is 13 residues. The V and J ends lost 3 bases and 6 bases, in that order; junction bases with no gene match: 3. Germline loops: CDR1 MDHEN, CDR2 SYDVKM. The CDR3 nucleotides read TGTGCCAGCAGTTTCGGGGGGTCCGATACGCAGTATTTT. Its protein product is CASSFGGSDTQYF.

This clonotype was seen many times. The V gene is TRBV7-2, the J gene TRBJ1-3, with D perhaps matching TRBD1 (6 bases). V shed 6 bases and J shed 0 bases, with 12 bases lying between them. CDR3 length equals 15 residues. Germline CDR1 and CDR2: SGHTA and FQGNSA. The CDR3 is CASSPLQGSGNTIYF. The CDR3 DNA sequence: TGTGCCAGCAGTCCCTTACAGGGCTCTGGAAACACCATATATTTT. Supplemented by reference TRBV7-2 and TRBJ1-3, the full variable domain reads GAGVSQSPSNKVTEKGKDVELRCDPISGHTALYWYRQSLGQGLEFLIYFQGNSAPDKSGLPSDRFSAERTGGSVSTLTIQRTQQEDSAVYLCASSPLQGSGNTIYFGEGSWLTVV.

This clonotype has just a few counts. The chain couples TRBV28 to TRBJ2-5; 9 nucleotides agree with TRBD1. With 6 bases clipped from V and 2 bases from J, the junction kept 7 bases outside the gene matches. The V gene's germline CDR1 is MDHEN and CDR2 SYDVKM. This CDR3 spans 15 amino acids. The CDR3: CASRPGDRDQETQYF. The CDR3 DNA reads as TGTGCCAGCAGACCCGGGGACAGGGATCAAGAGACCCAGTACTTC.

This clonotype has only a few counts. The CDR3 nucleotides read TGTGCCAGCAGCTTAGGAGTCGGTTCTGCAGATACGCAGTATTTT. As protein: CASSLGVGSADTQYF. The gene calls are TRBV7-2 and TRBJ2-3; no clear D. From germline, CDR1 is SGHTA and CDR2 FQGNSA. Trimming left V 1 base short and J 4 bases short, with 12 bases between. This CDR3 contains 15 residues.

This clonotype has only a few counts. This chain joins TRBV11-2 and TRBJ2-7; D remains unclear. Germline CDR1 reads SGHAT; CDR2 reads FQNNGV. Trimming cost V 7 bases and J 3 bases, with 13 bases left between them. The CDR3 loop spans 13 amino acids. The CDR3 DNA reads as TGTGCCAGCACCCCCAGCCTTCGCTACGAGCAGTACTTC. This translates into CASTPSLRYEQYF.

This chain connects TRBV7-2 to TRBJ2-1, with a possible D match to TRBD1 (5 bases). CDR1 and CDR2 from the germline V gene are SGHTA and FQGNSA. The CDR3 is 13 residues long. V lost 6 bases, J lost 2 bases, and 8 bases lay in between. The CDR3 here is CASRPRAYNEQFF. For the CDR3, the DNA is TGTGCCAGCAGACCCAGGGCCTACAATGAGCAGTTCTTC.

This clonotype appeared a few times. This chain uses TRBV5-7 with TRBJ2-1; 10 nucleotides agree with TRBD1. TRBV5-7 belongs to the ORF category, with a function that is uncertain. There are 17 residues in the CDR3. The V segment lost 5 bases and the J segment 8 bases; nucleotides outside the gene matches: 16. As DNA, the CDR3 is TGTGCCAGCAGGCCAAGCGCCGGGACAGGGGAGACATATGAGCAGTTCTTC. It is translated as CASRPSAGTGETYEQFF.

There are a few counts of this clonotype. This chain joins TRBV6-6 and TRBJ1-1, with a tentative D call TRBD1 (6 bases). Germline CDR1 reads MNHNY; CDR2 reads SVGAGI (reference sequence). Trimming pared 0 bases from V and 2 bases from J, leaving 10 bases between. The CDR3 has 15 residues. CDR3 nucleotide sequence: TGTGCCAGCAGTTACTCGAAGGGGGGCAACACTGAAGCTTTCTTT. It codes for CASSYSKGGNTEAFF.

This chain connects TRBV7-8 to TRBJ2-1, with D uncertain. Germline V gene data show CDR1 as SGHVS and CDR2 as FQNEAQ. CDR3 length: 14 residues. The V end lost 1 base, the J end lost 7 bases, and 11 bases lay between the germline ends. CDR3 amino acids: CASSLVAKGNEQFF. CDR3 nucleotides: TGTGCCAGCAGCTTAGTAGCAAAGGGAAATGAGCAGTTCTTC. The full variable domain, with the rest looked up from reference TRBV7-8 and TRBJ2-1, is GAGVSQSPRYKVAKRGQDVALRCDPISGHVSLFWYQQALGQGPEFLTYFQNEAQLDKSGLPSDRFFAERPEGSVSTLKIQRTQQEDSAVYLCASSLVAKGNEQFFGPGTRLTVL.

This clonotype was found a few times. The chain links TRBV6-5 to TRBJ1-6; tentatively, D is TRBD1 (6 bases). The CDR3 contains 17 residues. CDR1 MNHEY and CDR2 SVGAGI come from the germline V gene. V gave up 4 bases and J gave up 10 bases, with 23 bases separating them. CDR3 sequence (DNA): TGTGCCAGCAGTTCCATTCAAGGGGGGGGACACGGGTCACCCCTCCACTTT. This codes for CASSSIQGGGHGSPLHF.

V gene TRBV28 combines with J gene TRBJ1-2; D possibly corresponds to TRBD1 (6 bases). The CDR3 covers 13 residues. Trimming took off 5 bases at V and 1 base at J, with 8 bases between the two ends. Germline-derived CDR1 and CDR2 are MDHEN and SYDVKM. The CDR3 here is CASSDRRNYGYTF. The CDR3 DNA reads TGTGCCAGCAGTGACAGGCGTAACTATGGCTACACCTTC.

V gene TRBV12-3 or TRBV12-4 combines with J gene TRBJ2-1; 8 positions agree with TRBD2. This CDR3 contains 16 residues. V shed 2 bases, J shed 4 bases, and the junction held 7 bases outside the gene matches. The CDR3 reads CASSLTSGGGYNEQFF. DNA for the CDR3: TGTGCCAGCAGTTTAACCAGCGGGGGCGGGTACAATGAGCAGTTCTTC.

This clonotype was seen more than once but under ten times. This rearrangement joins TRBV19 to TRBJ1-5; D not certain. Germline-derived CDR1 and CDR2 are LNHDA and SQIVND (reference sequence). CDR3 size: 15 residues. V lost 1 base, J lost 7 bases, and 14 bases lay in between. The CDR3 sequence: CASSIGSWERQPQHF. The CDR3 DNA is TGTGCCAGTAGTATAGGTTCCTGGGAACGGCAGCCCCAGCATTTT. Filled out from reference TRBV19 and TRBJ1-5, the complete variable domain reads DGGITQSPKYLFRKEGQNVTLSCEQNLNHDAMYWYRQDPGQGLRLIYYSQIVNDFQKGDIAEGYSVSREKKESFPLTVTSAQKNPTAFYLCASSIGSWERQPQHFGDGTRLSIL.

The chain employs TRBV5-4 and TRBJ2-7, with 11 positions matching TRBD2. CDR3 length: 15 amino acids. After removal of 3 bases from V and 3 bases from J, the junction contained 5 bases not matched to a gene. The germline V gene has CDR1 SGHNT and CDR2 YYREEE (reference sequence). The CDR3 DNA sequence: TGTGCCAGCAGCTCGGCGGGGACTAGCGGCTACGAGCAGTACTTC. It specifies CASSSAGTSGYEQYF.

This clonotype was recorded a few times. The gene calls are TRBV7-2 and TRBJ2-7, with D tentatively TRBD1 or TRBD2 (7 bases each). From germline, CDR1 is SGHTA and CDR2 FQGNSA. The CDR3 spans 13 residues. V lost 5 bases, J lost 7 bases, and 15 bases lay in between. CDR3 in DNA: TGTGCCAGCAGCCGCGGGGGACAGAGTGAGCAGTACTTC. This sequence encodes CASSRGGQSEQYF.

The chain is built from TRBV6-5 and TRBJ2-7; maybe TRBD2 (6 bases). The CDR3 spans 15 residues. V shed 3 bases and J shed 3 bases, with 15 bases lying between them. In germline, CDR1 is MNHEY, CDR2 SVGAGI. The CDR3 DNA sequence: TGTGCCAGCAGTTATTCCGACGGGAGTATCTACGAGCAGTACTTC. It is translated as CASSYSDGSIYEQYF.

This clonotype has just a few counts. The V call is TRBV19, the J call TRBJ2-1; D is perhaps TRBD1 or TRBD2 (5 bases each). Trimming stripped 5 bases from V and 0 bases from J, with 14 bases between. The CDR3 has 16 residues. Germline V gene data show CDR1 as LNHDA and CDR2 as SQIVND (reference sequence). This CDR3 is CASSAQGVISYNEQFF. The CDR3 nucleotides read TGTGCCAGTAGTGCCCAGGGAGTAATCTCCTACAATGAGCAGTTCTTC. Based on the CDR3 plus reference TRBV19 and TRBJ2-1, the full variable domain is DGGITQSPKYLFRKEGQNVTLSCEQNLNHDAMYWYRQDPGQGLRLIYYSQIVNDFQKGDIAEGYSVSREKKESFPLTVTSAQKNPTAFYLCASSAQGVISYNEQFFGPGTRLTVL.

The rearrangement uses TRBV12-5 and TRBJ1-2; maybe TRBD1 (6 bases). V was clipped by 5 bases and J by 7 bases, with 20 bases between them. Germline values: CDR1 LGHNT, CDR2 FRNRAP. The CDR3 extends over 15 amino acids. The CDR3 sequence is CASGPVTGTLPGYTF. CDR3 nucleotide sequence: TGTGCTAGTGGTCCTGTGACAGGAACTCTTCCTGGCTACACCTTC.

This clonotype turned up a few times. The V and J genes are TRBV27 and TRBJ1-4; the D is unclear. CDR1 is MNHEY and CDR2 is SMNVEV in the germline V gene (reference sequence). Trimming removed 5 bases from V and 8 bases from J, with 15 bases in between. The CDR3 totals 14 residues. CDR3: CASSTRQKREKLFF. Written as DNA, the CDR3 is TGTGCCAGCAGTACACGCCAGAAGAGAGAAAAACTGTTTTTT.

The chain employs TRBV6-2 or TRBV6-3 and TRBJ1-5; 11 bases are a match to TRBD1. CDR1 and CDR2 (germline): MNHEY, SVGEGT. The CDR3 runs to 15 residues. V was pared by 4 bases and J by 4 bases, with 3 bases of the junction left unmatched. CDR3 sequence (DNA): TGTGCCAGCAGTTGGACAGGGGGCGCAAATCAGCCCCAGCATTTT. Its translation: CASSWTGGANQPQHF.

This clonotype has more than one count but fewer than ten. V is TRBV28 and J is TRBJ1-4; 7 bases are shared with TRBD1. V dropped 5 bases and J dropped 1; count of bases not matched to a gene: 1. CDR1 is MDHEN, CDR2 SYDVKM, per germline. The CDR3 is 14 amino acids. CDR3 DNA sequence: TGTGCCAGCAGTACAGGGGTAACTAATGAAAAACTGTTTTTT. This gives the protein CASSTGVTNEKLFF.

In its sample, this clonotype was seen a few times. This chain joins TRBV28 and TRBJ2-4, with D tentatively TRBD2 (6 bases). The V end lost 6 bases, the J end lost 12 bases, and 21 bases lay between the germline ends. The CDR3 loop spans 14 amino acids. Germline V gene lookup returns CDR1 MDHEN and CDR2 SYDVKM. CDR3 nucleotides: TGTGCCAGCAGCCCCCTTTCTATGGAGGGGCCTCAGTACTTC. Protein product: CASSPLSMEGPQYF.

The CDR3 bases are TGTGCCAGCACCCCTATAGACAGCGGGTACGGGTATGAGCAGTTCTTC. It encodes CASTPIDSGYGYEQFF. The rearrangement links TRBV6-6 to TRBJ2-1; D perhaps matches TRBD2 (6 bases). Germline CDR1 and CDR2: MNHNY and SVGAGI (reference sequence). The CDR3 contains 16 residues. V dropped 7 bases and J dropped 8 bases, with 24 bases sitting between them.

The chain recombines TRBV5-1 with TRBJ1-1; tentative D call: TRBD1 (5 bases). CDR3 length: 11 residues. Germline values: CDR1 SGHRS, CDR2 YFSETQ. V was cut by 7 bases and J by 7 bases, with 11 bases left in between. The CDR3: CASVRGDEAFF. CDR3 DNA sequence: TGCGCCAGCGTACGGGGGGATGAAGCTTTCTTT.

The genes are TRBV29-1 and TRBJ2-7; 11 positions match TRBD1. The V gene end was trimmed by 4 bases and the J gene end by 2 bases; junction bases not matched to a gene: 4. The germline CDR1 and CDR2 sequences are SQVTM and ANQGSEA. The length of the CDR3 is 14 residues. The CDR3 nucleotides are TGCAGCGTTGGGGACAGGGGGTATCCCTACGAGCAGTACTTC. Translation gives CSVGDRGYPYEQYF.